The text below deals with one TCR beta chain. The data were obtained in a study of blood T cell repertoires in COVID-19. Method: immunoSEQ multiplex PCR; TCRdb's copy keeps in-frame clones and lacks some. The table has 200,000 to 250,000 clones, 86% seen once; the top ten hold approximately 3%. Germline assignment: CDR1 MNHEY and CDR2 SVGAGI. Between the trimmed V and J ends, which lost 10 bases and 0 bases, there was a span of 18 bases. The CDR3 is made up of 15 amino acids. Material: peripheral blood. V usage is TRBV6-5 and J usage is TRBJ1-2; D is perhaps TRBD1 (6 bases). The TCR comes from a woman under 40 who had recovered from COVID-19. CDR3 coding DNA: TGTGCCACTAAGCCTACAGGGACAACTAACTATGGCTACACCTTC. Amino acids: CATKPTGTTNYGYTF.